The 32 T cell receptor beta chains below all came from one sample that was sequenced in a study of immune cell composition in non-small cell lung cancer (dated 2017 in TCRdb). The method was the immunoSEQ multiplex PCR assay. TCRdb took over this immuneACCESS table, retaining in-frame rearrangements with V and J assigned. Such tables are incomplete; in checked studies, under half of the missing clones stem from an unresolved V gene, and the remainder is unexplained. The sample table holds around 2,600 clones, of which approximately 80% were seen once. The top ten clonotypes cover approximately 16% of the sample. Normal lung samples came from the same patient and consisted of non-adjacent lung tissue collected as far from the tumour as possible, at a distance of at least 3 cm. Sequenced input: non-adjacent lung tissue. The receptors here all came from a human donor with non-small cell lung cancer.

This sequence joins TRBV5-1 and TRBJ2-3; 7 nucleotides agree with TRBD1. Trimming cost V 4 bases and J 0 bases; bases outside gene matches: 2. CDR3 length: 14 amino acids. Germline V gene lookup returns CDR1 SGHRS and CDR2 YFSETQ. Here the CDR3 DNA reads TGCGCCAGCAGCCAGGGACAGAGCACAGATACGCAGTATTTT. Residues: CASSQGQSTDTQYF.

CDR3 in amino acids: CASTQSIGGNQPQHF. The CDR3, as DNA: TGTGCCAGTACTCAGAGCATTGGAGGCAATCAGCCCCAGCATTTT. The chain carries TRBV19 and TRBJ1-5; no firm D call. The CDR3 loop spans 15 amino acids. Germline assignment: CDR1 LNHDA and CDR2 SQIVND (reference sequence). Trimming stripped 7 bases from V and 2 bases from J, with 15 bases between.

The chain carries TRBV7-9 and TRBJ2-3, with a tentative D call TRBD2 (5 bases). The CDR3 covers 15 residues. V dropped 1 base and J dropped 0 bases, with 8 bases sitting between them. The germline CDR1 and CDR2 sequences are SEHNR and FQNEAQ (reference sequence). CDR3 sequence reads: CASSLVWTSTDTQYF. In DNA form, the CDR3 reads TGTGCCAGCAGCTTAGTTTGGACTAGCACAGATACGCAGTATTTT.

The chain joins TRBV20-1 to TRBJ2-7; D gene ambiguous. This CDR3 has 11 residues. V was cut by 3 bases and J by 4 bases, with 7 bases left in between. From germline, CDR1 is DFQATT and CDR2 SNEGSKA (reference sequence). The CDR3 spells CSASSAYEQYF. As DNA, the CDR3 is TGCAGTGCTAGTTCTGCGTACGAGCAGTACTTC.

This chain links TRBV5-1 with TRBJ2-3, with TRBD2 identical over 12 bases. V gave up 3 bases and J gave up 8 bases; unmatched junction bases: 7. Per the germline V gene, CDR1 is SGHRS and CDR2 is YFSETQ. The CDR3 consists of 15 residues. CDR3 nucleotide sequence: TGCGCCAGCAGCTCACCTAGCGGGAGGGCAGTTACGCAGTATTTT. Its translation is CASSSPSGRAVTQYF.

This clone was found a few times. This sequence joins TRBV29-1 and TRBJ2-7; a weak D match, TRBD1 (5 bases). The CDR3 spans 12 residues. Trimming cost V 0 bases and J 5 bases, with 8 bases left between them. The germline V gene encodes CDR1 SQVTM and CDR2 ANQGSEA. DNA of the CDR3: TGCAGCGTTGAAGACCCCAGGGACGAGCAGTACTTC. Translating it yields CSVEDPRDEQYF.

This clone was observed a few times. The V and J genes are TRBV28 and TRBJ1-5; a possible D gene is TRBD1 (6 bases). The V end was cut by 7 bases, the J end by 3 bases, with 10 bases between. The CDR3 has 13 residues. Germline V gene sequence: CDR1 MDHEN, CDR2 SYDVKM. The CDR3 DNA reads as TGTGCCAGCAAGGGGGATGACAATCAGCCCCAGCATTTT. This gives the protein CASKGDDNQPQHF.

The chain uses TRBV5-1 and TRBJ1-6, with 7 bases lining up with TRBD1. With 4 bases clipped from V and 5 bases from J, the junction kept 9 bases outside the gene matches. The CDR3 sequence is 16 residues long. The V gene's germline CDR1 is SGHRS and CDR2 YFSETQ. The CDR3 bases are TGCGCCAGCAGCCCGGTGGGACAGACGAATAATTCACCCCTCCACTTT. Amino acids: CASSPVGQTNNSPLHF.

The chain carries TRBV11-2 and TRBJ2-2; possibly TRBD2 for D (6 bases). The V gene's germline CDR1 is SGHAT and CDR2 FQNNGV. The CDR3 extends over 18 amino acids. V was clipped by 5 bases and J by 2 bases, with 21 bases between them. This CDR3 is CASSRFGRGSFNTGELFF. The CDR3 nucleotides are TGTGCCAGCAGCCGGTTTGGCCGGGGGTCTTTCAACACCGGGGAGCTGTTTTTT.

This chain links TRBV30 with TRBJ1-5, with D possibly TRBD1 on 6 matching bases. From germline, CDR1 is GTSNPN and CDR2 SVGIG (reference sequence). Trimming cost V 5 bases and J 5 bases, with 13 bases left between them. The CDR3 runs to 13 residues. The CDR3 bases are TGTGCCTGGGAACAGGGAAGGGATCAGCCCCAGCATTTT. Translated: CAWEQGRDQPQHF.

This sequence joins TRBV10-3 and TRBJ2-1; TRBD2 agrees at 10 bases. Unmatched junction bases numbered 8, after V lost 7 bases and J lost 8 bases. Germline assignment: CDR1 ENHRY and CDR2 SYGVKD. The CDR3 extends over 14 amino acids. The CDR3 region has the DNA TGTGCCATCAAAGGGACTAGCGCGGCTCATGAGCAGTTCTTC. Its protein product is CAIKGTSAAHEQFF.

This chain uses TRBV5-4 with TRBJ2-7; maybe TRBD1 (5 bases). Germline CDR1 SGHNT, CDR2 YYREEE (reference sequence). The CDR3 is 15 amino acids. Trimming cost V 0 bases and J 2 bases, with 12 bases left between them. This CDR3 is CASSLGSGLAYEQYF. CDR3 in DNA: TGTGCCAGCAGCTTGGGGTCAGGGTTGGCCTACGAGCAGTACTTC.

This sequence joins TRBV30 and TRBJ2-7; no reliable D call. V gave up 0 bases and J gave up 2 bases, with 8 bases separating them. The CDR3 has 13 residues. Looked up from germline, CDR1 is GTSNPN and CDR2 is SVGIG (reference sequence). The CDR3 protein is CAWSVLSTYEQYF. The CDR3 coding sequence is TGTGCCTGGAGTGTACTATCGACCTACGAGCAGTACTTC.

The chain recombines TRBV18 with TRBJ1-1; D is uncertain. The germline V gene encodes CDR1 KGHSH and CDR2 LQKENI. CDR3 length: 13 amino acids. V was trimmed by 4 bases and J by 1 base, leaving 7 bases between them. This chain's CDR3 is CASSLGENTEAFF. The CDR3 nucleotides read TGTGCCAGCTCACTCGGGGAGAACACTGAAGCTTTCTTT.

The chain employs TRBV7-9 and TRBJ2-7; no firm D call. Looked up from germline, CDR1 is SEHNR and CDR2 is FQNEAQ (reference sequence). The CDR3 has 11 amino acids. V was shortened by 2 bases and J by 3 bases, with 2 bases between the two germline ends. In DNA form, the CDR3 reads TGTGCCAGCAGCTTACTCTACGAGCAGTACTTC. It specifies CASSLLYEQYF.

The chain links TRBV28 to TRBJ2-1; tentatively, D is TRBD2 (6 bases). V lost 2 bases, J lost 10 bases, and 18 bases lay in between. Germline V gene data show CDR1 as MDHEN and CDR2 as SYDVKM. CDR3 length equals 15 residues. CDR3 residues: CASSLPLGTPPEQFF. The CDR3 DNA follows: TGTGCCAGCAGTTTACCACTCGGGACTCCTCCGGAGCAGTTCTTC.

The genes are TRBV5-1 and TRBJ2-7; D is perhaps TRBD1 (6 bases). The CDR3 consists of 15 residues. V lost 0 bases and J lost 1, with 11 bases in between. CDR1 and CDR2 from the germline V gene are SGHRS and YFSETQ. The CDR3: CASSLGGTSSYEQYF. The CDR3 region has the DNA TGCGCCAGCAGCTTGGGAGGGACATCGTCCTACGAGCAGTACTTC.

The chain employs TRBV19 and TRBJ2-3; maybe TRBD2 (5 bases). The CDR3 sequence is 15 residues long. Germline CDR1 reads LNHDA; CDR2 reads SQIVND (reference sequence). Trimming cost V 7 bases and J 2 bases, with 16 bases left between them. CDR3 sequence reads: CASKAGPHLTDTQYF. CDR3 nucleotides: TGTGCCAGTAAGGCGGGCCCTCACCTCACAGATACGCAGTATTTT. Using reference TRBV19 and TRBJ2-3 for the parts outside the CDR3, the full variable domain is DGGITQSPKYLFRKEGQNVTLSCEQNLNHDAMYWYRQDPGQGLRLIYYSQIVNDFQKGDIAEGYSVSREKKESFPLTVTSAQKNPTAFYLCASKAGPHLTDTQYFGPGTRLTVL.

The chain's CDR3 is CASRETGQASNEKLFF. In DNA form, the CDR3 reads TGTGCCAGCAGAGAAACGGGACAGGCCTCTAATGAAAAACTGTTTTTT. J is TRBJ1-4 and V is TRBV28; 8 nucleotides match TRBD1. CDR1 and CDR2 (germline): MDHEN, SYDVKM. V dropped 6 bases and J dropped 3; count of bases not matched to a gene: 9. The CDR3 length is 16 residues.

The table lists this clone with a few counts. This chain uses TRBV9 with TRBJ2-1; a weak D match, TRBD2 (5 bases). Trimming took 1 base from V and 5 from J, leaving 10 bases between them. CDR3 length: 14 amino acids. Germline assignment: CDR1 SGDLS and CDR2 YYNGEE. CDR3 coding DNA: TGTGCCAGCAGCGTACGGGCCGGGGACAATGAGCAGTTCTTC. It specifies CASSVRAGDNEQFF.

The chain links TRBV2 to TRBJ1-2, with D uncertain. Trimming took 0 bases from V and 7 from J, leaving 12 bases between them. The CDR3 has 14 residues. From germline, CDR1 is SNHLY and CDR2 FYNNEI. CDR3 nucleotide sequence: TGTGCCAGCAGTGAAGCGAGCAGGATTGGTGGCTACACCTTC. Protein product: CASSEASRIGGYTF.

V usage is TRBV7-3 and J usage is TRBJ1-2, with TRBD1 identical over 11 bases. CDR1 and CDR2 from the germline V gene are SGHTA and FQGTGA. The CDR3 loop spans 15 amino acids. V lost 0 bases to trimming and J lost 7 bases; unmatched junction nucleotides: 4. The CDR3 here is CASSLTGTGGGGYTF. In nucleotides, the CDR3 is TGTGCCAGCAGCTTAACCGGGACAGGGGGTGGTGGCTACACCTTC.

The chain employs TRBV7-9 and TRBJ2-7, with 10 nucleotides matching TRBD1. The CDR3 consists of 15 residues. CDR1 and CDR2 from the germline V gene are SEHNR and FQNEAQ (reference sequence). With V trimmed by 5 bases and J by 3 bases, 7 bases remained unmatched. The CDR3: CASSGRTGGLYEQYF. CDR3 DNA: TGTGCCAGCAGCGGTAGGACAGGGGGGCTCTACGAGCAGTACTTC.

The chain couples TRBV6-6 to TRBJ2-7; a possible D gene is TRBD1 (6 bases). Per germline, CDR1 MNHNY and CDR2 SVGAGI (reference sequence). The CDR3 consists of 16 residues. V was shortened by 5 bases and J by 2 bases, with 19 bases between the two germline ends. CDR3 DNA sequence: TGTGCCAGCAGTAACCCCGGGACACGTCTCACCTACGAGCAGTACTTC. This translates into CASSNPGTRLTYEQYF.

This clone is a singleton in its sample. The chain is built from TRBV7-9 and TRBJ2-5; TRBD1 matches at 8 bases. This CDR3 is built from 19 residues. Germline loops: CDR1 SEHNR, CDR2 FQNEAQ (reference sequence). J gave up 1 base and V 4 bases, and 17 bases lay outside the gene matches. The CDR3 is CASSYPRDRYRLFQETQYF. CDR3 DNA: TGTGCCAGCAGCTATCCCCGGGACAGGTATCGGCTGTTCCAAGAGACCCAGTACTTC.

This chain uses TRBV7-9 with TRBJ2-3; 13 bases are a match to TRBD2. CDR1 is SEHNR and CDR2 is FQNEAQ in the germline V gene (reference sequence). The CDR3 extends over 17 amino acids. V shed 10 bases, J shed 5 bases, and the junction held 15 bases outside the gene matches. CDR3 amino acids: CATRRGATSGRQDTQYF. The CDR3 DNA follows: TGTGCCACCCGGCGGGGAGCGACTAGCGGGAGGCAAGATACGCAGTATTTT. The full variable domain, its missing parts supplied by reference TRBV7-9 and TRBJ2-3, is DTGVSQNPRHKITKRGQNVTFRCDPISEHNRLYWYRQTLGQGPEFLTYFQNEAQLEKSRLLSDRFSAERPKGSFSTLEIQRTEQGDSAMYLCATRRGATSGRQDTQYFGPGTRLTVL.

This clone was seen only a few times. The genes are TRBV2 and TRBJ2-1; TRBD1 aligns across 7 bases. The CDR3 loop spans 15 amino acids. Trimming cost V 6 bases and J 4 bases; bases outside gene matches: 9. CDR1 SNHLY and CDR2 FYNNEI come from the germline V gene. This CDR3 is CASSTGQTVYNEQFF. DNA of the CDR3: TGTGCCAGCAGCACGGGACAGACAGTTTACAATGAGCAGTTCTTC.

The chain recombines TRBV7-9 with TRBJ2-1; 11 bases line up with TRBD2. The CDR3 is 15 amino acids. V dropped 3 bases and J dropped 4; count of bases not matched to a gene: 2. The germline V gene has CDR1 SEHNR and CDR2 FQNEAQ (reference sequence). This CDR3 reads CASSLGTSGYNEQFF. CDR3 nucleotides: TGTGCCAGCAGCTTGGGGACTAGCGGTTACAATGAGCAGTTCTTC. Together with reference TRBV7-9 and TRBJ2-1, the CDR3 gives the full variable domain: DTGVSQNPRHKITKRGQNVTFRCDPISEHNRLYWYRQTLGQGPEFLTYFQNEAQLEKSRLLSDRFSAERPKGSFSTLEIQRTEQGDSAMYLCASSLGTSGYNEQFFGPGTRLTVL.

V and J are TRBV5-4 and TRBJ2-5; 7 bases are a match to TRBD2. Per the germline V gene, CDR1 is SGHNT and CDR2 is YYREEE (reference sequence). This CDR3 spans 13 amino acids. J gave up 6 bases and V 4 bases, and 6 bases lay outside the gene matches. DNA for the CDR3: TGTGCCAGCAGCCTCACGGGACTACAGACCCAGTACTTC. Translating it yields CASSLTGLQTQYF. Drawing the rest from reference TRBV5-4 and TRBJ2-5, the complete variable domain is ETGVTQSPTHLIKTRGQQVTLRCSSQSGHNTVSWYQQALGQGPQFIFQYYREEENGRGNFPPRFSGLQFPNYSSELNVNALELDDSALYLCASSLTGLQTQYFGPGTRLLVL.

The rearrangement uses TRBV9 and TRBJ2-7; 8 positions match TRBD2. The CDR3 length is 14 residues. Per the germline V gene, CDR1 is SGDLS and CDR2 is YYNGEE. V shed 0 bases and J 4 bases; nucleotides not matched to a gene: 3. The CDR3 region is CASSVGSGGYEQYF. Written as DNA, the CDR3 is TGTGCCAGCAGCGTAGGCAGCGGGGGTTACGAGCAGTACTTC.

CDR3 residues: CASSLNLGVAGELFF. Written as DNA, the CDR3 is TGTGCCAGCAGCTTAAACCTAGGGGTAGCCGGGGAGCTGTTTTTT. The chain recombines TRBV7-3 with TRBJ2-2; a possible D gene is TRBD1 (5 bases). Germline V gene sequence: CDR1 SGHTA, CDR2 FQGTGA. The CDR3 runs to 15 residues. V shed 1 base and J shed 6 bases, with 12 bases lying between them.

The CDR3 is CASRRDRGGEKLFF. Written as DNA, the CDR3 is TGTGCCAGCAGGCGGGACAGGGGGGGAGAAAAACTGTTTTTT. V is TRBV6-6 and J is TRBJ1-4; TRBD1 agrees at 11 bases. CDR1 and CDR2 from the germline V gene are MNHNY and SVGAGI (reference sequence). This CDR3 is built from 14 residues. V gave up 6 bases and J gave up 8 bases; unmatched junction bases: 5.